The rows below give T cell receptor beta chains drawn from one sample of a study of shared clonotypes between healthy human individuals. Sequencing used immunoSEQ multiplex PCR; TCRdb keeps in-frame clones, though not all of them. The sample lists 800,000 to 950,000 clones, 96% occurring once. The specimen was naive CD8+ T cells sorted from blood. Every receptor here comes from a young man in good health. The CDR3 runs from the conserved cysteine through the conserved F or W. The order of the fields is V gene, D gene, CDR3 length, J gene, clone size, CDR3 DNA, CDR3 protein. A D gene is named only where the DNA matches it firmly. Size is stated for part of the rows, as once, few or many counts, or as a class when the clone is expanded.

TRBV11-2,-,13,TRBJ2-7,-,TGTGCCAGCAGCTTGCGACCGAGCTACGAGCAGTACTTC,CASSLRPSYEQYF
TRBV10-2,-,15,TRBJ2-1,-,TGCGCCAGCAGTTCCTTGGACCACTCATTCAATGAGCAGTTCTTC,CASSSLDHSFNEQFF
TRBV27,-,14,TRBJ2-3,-,TGTGCCAGCAGTATTAGCGGTTTCACAGATACGCAGTATTTT,CASSISGFTDTQYF
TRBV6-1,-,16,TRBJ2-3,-,TGTGCCAGCAGTGAAGCGGGTGGTGCGGGGACAGATACGCAGTATTTT,CASSEAGGAGTDTQYF
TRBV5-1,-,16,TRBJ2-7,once,TGCGCCAGCAGCTTAGCCGTCGGGGGGCTATCAGACGAGCAGTACTTC,CASSLAVGGLSDEQYF
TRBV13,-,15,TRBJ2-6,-,TGTGCCAGCAGCGCCGGTACGTCTGGGGCCAACGTCCTGACTTTC,CASSAGTSGANVLTF
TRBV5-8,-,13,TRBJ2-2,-,TGTGCCAGCAGCCTCGAAGAGATCGGGGAGCTGTTTTTT,CASSLEEIGELFF
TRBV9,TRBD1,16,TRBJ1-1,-,TGTGCCAGCAGCCCCAGGGCAGGGGGCGGAAACACTGAAGCTTTCTTT,CASSPRAGGGNTEAFF
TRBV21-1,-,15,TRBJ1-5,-,TGTGCCAGCAGCAAAAGGGCAGGGTGCCATCAGCCCCAGCATTTT,CASSKRAGCHQPQHF
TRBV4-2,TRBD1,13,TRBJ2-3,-,TGTGCCAGCAGCCAAGGTGGGACAGGGGAGAAGTATTTT,CASSQGGTGEKYF
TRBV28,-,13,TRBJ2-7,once,TGTGCCAGCAGTTCCGACCACAGGGTTCCGCAGTACTTC,CASSSDHRVPQYF
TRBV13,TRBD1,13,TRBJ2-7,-,TGTGCCAGCAGCGACAGGGGGGGGAACGAGCAGTACTTC,CASSDRGGNEQYF
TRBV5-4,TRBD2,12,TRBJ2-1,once,TGTGCCAGCAACCCCGGGGGGAATGAGCAGTTCTTC,CASNPGGNEQFF
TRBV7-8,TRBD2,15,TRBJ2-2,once,TGTGCCAGCAGCTTTCCCGGGAGGATGGCCGGGGAGCTGTTTTTT,CASSFPGRMAGELFF
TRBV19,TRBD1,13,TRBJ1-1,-,TGTGCCAGTCAACAGGGGGCTGTCACTGAAGCTTTCTTT,CASQQGAVTEAFF
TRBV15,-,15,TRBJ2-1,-,TGTGCCACCAGCAAAGACAGGAGGGCCTACAATGAGCAGTTCTTC,CATSKDRRAYNEQFF
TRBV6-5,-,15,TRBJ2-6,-,TGTGCCAGCAGTTACGCAGGCTCTGGGGCCAACGTCCTGACTTTC,CASSYAGSGANVLTF
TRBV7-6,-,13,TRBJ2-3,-,TGTGCCAGCAGCTTAAGCTGGGAAGATACGCAGTATTTT,CASSLSWEDTQYF
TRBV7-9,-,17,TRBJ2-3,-,TGTGCCAGCAGTCAAGTTCCACTAGTATATTCTATAGATACGCAGTATTTT,CASSQVPLVYSIDTQYF
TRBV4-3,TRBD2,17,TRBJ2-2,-,TGCGCCAGCAGCCAAGCCCTAGCGGGAAGGAACACCGGGGAGCTGTTTTTT,CASSQALAGRNTGELFF
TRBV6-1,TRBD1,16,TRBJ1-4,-,TGTGCCAGCAGTGAATTGGGACAGGGCTATAATGAAAAACTGTTTTTT,CASSELGQGYNEKLFF
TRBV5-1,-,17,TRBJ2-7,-,TGCGCCAGCAGCTTGGATATCGGCAGGGGCCTCGGGGGCGAGCAGTACTTC,CASSLDIGRGLGGEQYF
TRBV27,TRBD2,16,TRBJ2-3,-,TGTGCCAGCACTCACTCAGCGGGAGACCTCACAGATACGCAGTATTTT,CASTHSAGDLTDTQYF
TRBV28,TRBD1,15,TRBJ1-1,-,TGTGCCAGCAGTGTTCGAGGGACAGGGTACACTGAAGCTTTCTTT,CASSVRGTGYTEAFF
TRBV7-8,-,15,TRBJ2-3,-,TGTGCCAGCAGGAAGACAGCCCCAAGCACAGATACGCAGTATTTT,CASRKTAPSTDTQYF
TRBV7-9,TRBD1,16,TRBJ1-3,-,TGTGCCAGCAGCTCCCCGGACAGGGTTTCTGGAAACACCATATATTTT,CASSSPDRVSGNTIYF
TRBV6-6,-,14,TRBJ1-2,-,TGTGCCAGCAGTCATGTAGACGTTGAGGATGGCTACACCTTC,CASSHVDVEDGYTF
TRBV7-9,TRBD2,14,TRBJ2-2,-,TGTGCCAGCAGCCCCGGACTAGCCACCGGGGAGCTGTTTTTT,CASSPGLATGELFF
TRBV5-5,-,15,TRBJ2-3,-,TGTGCCAGCAGCTTGAAATGGGACATCGAAGATACGCAGTATTTT,CASSLKWDIEDTQYF
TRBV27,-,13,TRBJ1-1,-,TGTGCCAGCAGTTTTAGGGGGAACACTGAAGCTTTCTTT,CASSFRGNTEAFF
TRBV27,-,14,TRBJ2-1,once,TGTGCCAGCAGTTTATCATTCGGTGTTCTTGAGCAGTTCTTC,CASSLSFGVLEQFF
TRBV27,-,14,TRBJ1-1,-,TGTGCCAGCAGTACAGGGTCGATGAACACTGAAGCTTTCTTT,CASSTGSMNTEAFF
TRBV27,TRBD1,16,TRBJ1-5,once,TGTGCCAGCACCCCTCTAGGGACAGGGGACAATCAGCCCCAGCATTTT,CASTPLGTGDNQPQHF
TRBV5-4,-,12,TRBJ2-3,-,TGTGCCAGCAGCTTGGAGCCAGATACGCAGTATTTT,CASSLEPDTQYF
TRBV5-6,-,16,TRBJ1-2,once,TGTGCCAGCAGTTCGGAGGTGGAGGGAAGCCATCAAGGCTACACCTTC,CASSSEVEGSHQGYTF
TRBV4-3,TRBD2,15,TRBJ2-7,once,TGCGCCAGCAGCCCCTCAACTAGCGGAACCTACGAGCAGTACTTC,CASSPSTSGTYEQYF
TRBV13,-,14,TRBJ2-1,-,TGTGCCAGCAGCTTACTCGGAAGCTACAATGAGCAGTTCTTC,CASSLLGSYNEQFF
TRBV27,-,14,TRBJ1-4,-,TGTGCCAGCAGCCCTGGGGGGGGGAATGAAAAACTGTTTTTT,CASSPGGGNEKLFF
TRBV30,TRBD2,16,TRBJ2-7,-,TGTGCCTGGAGTCTAACTACTTCCGTCAGCGGGAACGAGCAGTACTTC,CAWSLTTSVSGNEQYF
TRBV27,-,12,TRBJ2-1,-,TGTGCCAGCGGTACCGGAGGCAATGAGCAGTTCTTC,CASGTGGNEQFF
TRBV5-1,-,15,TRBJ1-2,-,TGCGCCAGCAGCTTTGAGGAGACATCTAACTATGGCTACACCTTC,CASSFEETSNYGYTF
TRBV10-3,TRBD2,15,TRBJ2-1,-,TGTGCCATCGGGGCTAGCGGGAACTCCTACAATGAGCAGTTCTTC,CAIGASGNSYNEQFF
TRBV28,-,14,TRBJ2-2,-,TGTGCCAGCAGTTTTCGTAATAGGGCCGGGGAGCTGTTTTTT,CASSFRNRAGELFF
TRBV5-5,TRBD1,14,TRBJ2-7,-,TGTGCCAGCAGCTTCCGGGACAGGAGGTACGAGCAGTACTTC,CASSFRDRRYEQYF
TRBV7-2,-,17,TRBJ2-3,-,TGTGCCAGCAGCTTAGTTGAGGGGGAGGGGAACACAGATACGCAGTATTTT,CASSLVEGEGNTDTQYF
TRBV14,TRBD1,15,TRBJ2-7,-,TGTGCCAGCAGCCCAGAGGTGGGACAGGCCCGCGAGCAGTACTTC,CASSPEVGQAREQYF
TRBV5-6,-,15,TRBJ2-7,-,TGTGCCAGCAGCTTGGAGCGGGGACAGTCCTACGAGCAGTACTTC,CASSLERGQSYEQYF
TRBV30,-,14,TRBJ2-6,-,TGTGCCTGCGGCGAAGGGACTGGGGCCAACGTCCTGACTTTC,CACGEGTGANVLTF
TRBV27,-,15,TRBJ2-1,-,TGTGCCAGCATCGGGACTCAAGGAGCCAACAATGAGCAGTTCTTC,CASIGTQGANNEQFF
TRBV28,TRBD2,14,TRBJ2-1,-,TGTGCCAGCAGTTTAGTGGGAGGGAATGGGGAGCAGTTCTTC,CASSLVGGNGEQFF
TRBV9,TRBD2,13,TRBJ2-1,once,TGTGCCAGCAGCGTAGCAGGAGCGGGAGGGGGGATCTTC,CASSVAGAGGGIF
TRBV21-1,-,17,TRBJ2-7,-,TGTGCCAGCAGCAAAGAGGGGGCCGTTCCACCGTCCTACGAGCAGTACTTC,CASSKEGAVPPSYEQYF
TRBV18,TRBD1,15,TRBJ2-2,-,TGTGCCAGCTCACCGAGGGACAGCCTCACCGGGGAGCTGTTTTTT,CASSPRDSLTGELFF
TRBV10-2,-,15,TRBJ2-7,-,TGCGCCAGCAGTGAGTCGAGGGTTCGCTCCTACGAGCAGTACTTC,CASSESRVRSYEQYF
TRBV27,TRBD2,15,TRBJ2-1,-,TGTGCCAGCAGTCGGAGCGGGAGCTCCTACAATGAGCAGTTCTTC,CASSRSGSSYNEQFF
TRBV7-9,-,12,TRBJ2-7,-,TGTGCCAGCAGCTTACTTCGCGTCGAGCAGTACTTC,CASSLLRVEQYF
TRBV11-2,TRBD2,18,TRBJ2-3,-,TGTGCCAGCAGAGGACTAGCGGGAGGCAACTTCTCCCCCAGTACGCAGTATTTT,CASRGLAGGNFSPSTQYF